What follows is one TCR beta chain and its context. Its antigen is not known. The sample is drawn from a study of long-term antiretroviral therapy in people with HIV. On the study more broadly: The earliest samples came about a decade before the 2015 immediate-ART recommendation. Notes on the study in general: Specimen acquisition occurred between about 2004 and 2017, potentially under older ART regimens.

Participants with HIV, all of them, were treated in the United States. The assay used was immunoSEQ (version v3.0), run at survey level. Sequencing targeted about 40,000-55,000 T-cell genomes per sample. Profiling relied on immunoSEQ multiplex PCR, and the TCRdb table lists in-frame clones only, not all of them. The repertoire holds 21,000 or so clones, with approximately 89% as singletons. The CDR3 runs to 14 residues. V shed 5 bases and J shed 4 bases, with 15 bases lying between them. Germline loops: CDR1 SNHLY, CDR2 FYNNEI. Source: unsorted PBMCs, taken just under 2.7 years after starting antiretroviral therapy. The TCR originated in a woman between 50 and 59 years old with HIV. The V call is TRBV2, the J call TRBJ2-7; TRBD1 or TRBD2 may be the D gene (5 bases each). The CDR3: CASSYGGGAYEQYF. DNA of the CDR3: TGTGCCAGCAGTTATGGAGGTGGGGCGTACGAGCAGTACTTC.